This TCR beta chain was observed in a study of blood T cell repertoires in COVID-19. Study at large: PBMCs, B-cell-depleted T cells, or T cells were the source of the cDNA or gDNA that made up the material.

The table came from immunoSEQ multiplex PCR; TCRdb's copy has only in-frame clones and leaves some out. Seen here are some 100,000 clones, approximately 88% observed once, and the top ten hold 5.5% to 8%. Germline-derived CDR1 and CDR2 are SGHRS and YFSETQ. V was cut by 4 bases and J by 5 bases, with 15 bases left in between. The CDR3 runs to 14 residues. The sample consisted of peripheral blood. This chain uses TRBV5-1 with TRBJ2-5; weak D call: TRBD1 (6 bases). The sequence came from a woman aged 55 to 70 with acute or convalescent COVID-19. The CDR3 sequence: CASSQSQGPETQYF. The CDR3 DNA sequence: TGCGCCAGCAGCCAATCACAGGGCCCGGAGACCCAGTACTTC.